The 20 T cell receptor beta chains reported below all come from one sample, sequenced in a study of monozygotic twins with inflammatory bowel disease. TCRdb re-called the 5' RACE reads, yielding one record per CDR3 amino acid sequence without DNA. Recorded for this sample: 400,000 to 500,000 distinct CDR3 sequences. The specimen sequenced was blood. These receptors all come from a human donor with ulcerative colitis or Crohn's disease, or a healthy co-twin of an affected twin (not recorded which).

The CDR3 reads CASSLSSRSEDAYEQYF. The gene calls are TRBV12-3 or TRBV12-4 and TRBJ2-7. The CDR3 has 17 amino acids.

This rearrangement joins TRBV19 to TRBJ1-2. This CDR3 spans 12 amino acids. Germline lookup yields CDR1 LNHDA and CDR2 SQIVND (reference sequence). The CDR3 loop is CASSIVDYGYTF.

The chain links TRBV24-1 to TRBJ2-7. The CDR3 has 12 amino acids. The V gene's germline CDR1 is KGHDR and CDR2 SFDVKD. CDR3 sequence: CATGGSGYEQYF.

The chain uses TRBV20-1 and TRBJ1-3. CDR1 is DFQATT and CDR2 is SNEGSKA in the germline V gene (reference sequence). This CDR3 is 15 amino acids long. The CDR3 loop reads CSASSGQPLGNTIYF.

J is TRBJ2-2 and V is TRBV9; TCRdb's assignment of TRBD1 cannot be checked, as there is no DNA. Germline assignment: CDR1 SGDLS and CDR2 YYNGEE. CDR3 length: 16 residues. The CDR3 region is CASSPLSLTNTGELFF. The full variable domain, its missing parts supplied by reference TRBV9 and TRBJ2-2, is DSGVTQTPKHLITATGQRVTLRCSPRSGDLSVYWYQQSLDQGLQFLIQYYNGEERAKGNILERFSAQQFPDLHSELNLSSLELGDSALYFCASSPLSLTNTGELFFGEGSRLTVL.

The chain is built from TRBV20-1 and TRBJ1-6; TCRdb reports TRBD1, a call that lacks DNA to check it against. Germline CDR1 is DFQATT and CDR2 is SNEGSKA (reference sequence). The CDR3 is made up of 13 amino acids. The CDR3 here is CSASGANNSPLHF.

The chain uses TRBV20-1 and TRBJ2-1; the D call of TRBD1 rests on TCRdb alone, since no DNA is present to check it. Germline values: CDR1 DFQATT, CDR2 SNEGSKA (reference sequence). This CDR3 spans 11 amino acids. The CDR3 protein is CSARLGGEQFF.

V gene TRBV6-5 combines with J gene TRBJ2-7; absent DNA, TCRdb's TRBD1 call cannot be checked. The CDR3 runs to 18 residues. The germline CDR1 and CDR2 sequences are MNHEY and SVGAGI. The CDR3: CASTRPAITGGPSYEQYF.

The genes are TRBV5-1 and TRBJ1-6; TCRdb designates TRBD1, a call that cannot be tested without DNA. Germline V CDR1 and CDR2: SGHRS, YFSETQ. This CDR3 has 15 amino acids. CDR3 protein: CASTGELGGNSPLHF.

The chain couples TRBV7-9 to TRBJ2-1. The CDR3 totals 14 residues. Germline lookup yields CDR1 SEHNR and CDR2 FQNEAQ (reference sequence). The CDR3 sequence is CASRLLGSYNEQFF.

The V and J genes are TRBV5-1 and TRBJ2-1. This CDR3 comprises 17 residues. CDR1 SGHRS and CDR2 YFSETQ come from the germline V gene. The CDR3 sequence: CASSGSTGRSSYNEQFF.

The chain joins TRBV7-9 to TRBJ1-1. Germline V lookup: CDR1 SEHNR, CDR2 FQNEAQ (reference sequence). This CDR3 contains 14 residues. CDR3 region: CASRLDTRNTEAFF. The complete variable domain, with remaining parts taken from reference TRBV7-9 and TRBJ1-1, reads DTGVSQNPRHKITKRGQNVTFRCDPISEHNRLYWYRQTLGQGPEFLTYFQNEAQLEKSRLLSDRFSAERPKGSFSTLEIQRTEQGDSAMYLCASRLDTRNTEAFFGQGTRLTVV.

CDR3 sequence reads: CSARDLGQGNSPLHF. The chain joins TRBV20-1 to TRBJ1-6; no DNA is available, so the TRBD1 call from TCRdb remains unchecked. The CDR3 loop spans 15 amino acids. Germline CDR1 is DFQATT and CDR2 is SNEGSKA (reference sequence).

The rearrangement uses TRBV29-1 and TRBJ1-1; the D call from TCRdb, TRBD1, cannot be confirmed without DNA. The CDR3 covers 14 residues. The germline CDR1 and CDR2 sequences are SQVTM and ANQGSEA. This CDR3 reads CSVGQTGLEHEAFF.

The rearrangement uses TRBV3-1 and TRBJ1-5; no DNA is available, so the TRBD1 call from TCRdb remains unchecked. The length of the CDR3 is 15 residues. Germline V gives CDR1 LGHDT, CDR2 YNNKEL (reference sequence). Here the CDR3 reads CASSPGTGDSQPQHF.

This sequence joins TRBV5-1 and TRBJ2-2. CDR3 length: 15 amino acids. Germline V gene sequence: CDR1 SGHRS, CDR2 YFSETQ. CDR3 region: CASSLDRGAIGELFF.

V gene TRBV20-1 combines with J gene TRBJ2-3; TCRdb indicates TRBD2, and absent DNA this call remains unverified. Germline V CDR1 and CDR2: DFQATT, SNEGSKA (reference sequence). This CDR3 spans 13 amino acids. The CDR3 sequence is CSARSGGKDTQYF.

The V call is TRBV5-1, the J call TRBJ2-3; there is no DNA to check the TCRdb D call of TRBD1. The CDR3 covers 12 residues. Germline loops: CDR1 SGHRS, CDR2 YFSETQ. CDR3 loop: CASSLGQDKEYF.

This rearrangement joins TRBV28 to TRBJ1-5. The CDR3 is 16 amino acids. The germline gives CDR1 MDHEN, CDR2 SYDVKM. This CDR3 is CASSLYRNVGNQPQHF.

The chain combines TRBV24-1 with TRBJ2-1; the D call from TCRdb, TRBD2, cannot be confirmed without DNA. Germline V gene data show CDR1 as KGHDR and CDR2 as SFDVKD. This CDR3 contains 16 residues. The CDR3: CATSDRQGGRYNEQFF.